This T cell receptor (beta chain) comes out of a study of blood T cell repertoires in COVID-19. Turning to the study itself: The samples span acute and convalescent COVID-19 from the United States, Italy and Spain. Sources were T cells, B-cell-depleted T cells, or PBMCs; the material itself was cDNA or gDNA.

Germline trimming cut 3 bases from V and 5 bases from J; bases unmatched to any gene: 7. Germline V CDR1 and CDR2: SGDLS, YYNGEE. The CDR3 is 15 amino acids. Authors' analysis steps: Reference gene primer amplification yielded estimated nucleated cell counts. The repertoire was sequenced with immunoSEQ multiplex PCR; TCRdb's copy has only in-frame clones and lacks some. The D gene and trimming were derived from the DNA, and the V and J assignments and clone size from that table. This table holds roughly 50,000 clones, over 70% found once. This chain links TRBV9 with TRBJ1-2; 10 nucleotides agree with TRBD1. Input material: peripheral blood. This TCR was sampled from a human donor with active or convalescent COVID-19. The donor label of this sample is uncertain. CDR3 in amino acids: CASSEPGQGRYGYTF. For the CDR3, the DNA is TGTGCCAGCAGCGAACCGGGACAGGGGAGATATGGCTACACCTTC.